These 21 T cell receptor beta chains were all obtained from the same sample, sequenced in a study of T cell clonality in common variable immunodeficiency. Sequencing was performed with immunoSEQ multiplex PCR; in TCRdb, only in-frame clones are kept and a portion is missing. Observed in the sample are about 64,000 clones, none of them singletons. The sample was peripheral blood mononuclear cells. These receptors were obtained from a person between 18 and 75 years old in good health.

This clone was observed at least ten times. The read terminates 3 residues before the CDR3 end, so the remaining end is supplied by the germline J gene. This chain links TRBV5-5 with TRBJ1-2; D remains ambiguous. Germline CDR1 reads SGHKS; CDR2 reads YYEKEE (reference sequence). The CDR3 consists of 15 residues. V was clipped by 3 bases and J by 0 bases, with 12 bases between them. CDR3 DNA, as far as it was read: TGTGCCAGCAGCTCACAACCGACTTCTAACTATGGC. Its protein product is CASSSQPTSNYG. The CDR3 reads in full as CASSSQPTSNYGYTF. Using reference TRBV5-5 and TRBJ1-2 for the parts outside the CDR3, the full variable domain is DAGVTQSPTHLIKTRGQQVTLRCSPISGHKSVSWYQQVLGQGPQFIFQYYEKEERGRGNFPDRFSARQFPNYSSELNVNALLLGDSALYLCASSSQPTSNYGYTFGSGTRLTVV.

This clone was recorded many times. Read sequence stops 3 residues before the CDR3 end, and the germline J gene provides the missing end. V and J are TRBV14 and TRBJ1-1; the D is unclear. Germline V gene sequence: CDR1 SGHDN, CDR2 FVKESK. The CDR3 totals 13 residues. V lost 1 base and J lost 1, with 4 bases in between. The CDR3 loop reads CASSQAGNTEAFF. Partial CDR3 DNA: TGTGCCAGCAGCCAAGCCGGGAACACTGAA.

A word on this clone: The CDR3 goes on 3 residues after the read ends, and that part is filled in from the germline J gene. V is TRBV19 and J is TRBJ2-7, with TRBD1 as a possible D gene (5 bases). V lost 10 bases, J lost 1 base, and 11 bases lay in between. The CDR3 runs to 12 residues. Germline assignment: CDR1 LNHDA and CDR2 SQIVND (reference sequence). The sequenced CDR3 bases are TGTGCCACCAGGGCCCGTTCCTACGAG. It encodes CATRARSYE. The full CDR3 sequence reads CATRARSYEQYF.

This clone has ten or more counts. The covered CDR3 bases are TGTGCCAGCAGTGTTTTAACAGGGACGAATGAAAAA. Residues: CASSVLTGTNEK. The entire CDR3 protein reads CASSVLTGTNEKLFF. The rearrangement links TRBV6-1 to TRBJ1-4, with a weak D call TRBD1 (6 bases). The read is 3 residues too short to cover the CDR3 end, so that end is filled in from the germline J gene. CDR3 size: 15 residues. V was cut by 4 bases and J by 5 bases, with 14 bases left in between. Per the germline V gene, CDR1 is MNHNS and CDR2 is SASEGT.

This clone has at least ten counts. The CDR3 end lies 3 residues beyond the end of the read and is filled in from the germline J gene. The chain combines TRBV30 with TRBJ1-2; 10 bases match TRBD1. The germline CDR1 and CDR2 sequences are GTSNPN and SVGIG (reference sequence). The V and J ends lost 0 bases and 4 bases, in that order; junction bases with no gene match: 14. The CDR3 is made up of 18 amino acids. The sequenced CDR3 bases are TGTGCCTGGAGTGTACGGGGCGTGGGACAGGGGATCGGCTATGGC. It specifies CAWSVRGVGQGIGYG. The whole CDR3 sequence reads CAWSVRGVGQGIGYGYTF.

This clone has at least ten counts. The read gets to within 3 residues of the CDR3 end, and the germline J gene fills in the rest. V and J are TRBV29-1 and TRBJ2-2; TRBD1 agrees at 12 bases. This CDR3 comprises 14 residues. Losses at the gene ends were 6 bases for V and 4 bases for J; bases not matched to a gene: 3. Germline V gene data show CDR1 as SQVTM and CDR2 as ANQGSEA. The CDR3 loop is CSVGTGGGTGELFF. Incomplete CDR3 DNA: TGCAGCGTCGGGACAGGGGGCGGCACCGGGGAG.

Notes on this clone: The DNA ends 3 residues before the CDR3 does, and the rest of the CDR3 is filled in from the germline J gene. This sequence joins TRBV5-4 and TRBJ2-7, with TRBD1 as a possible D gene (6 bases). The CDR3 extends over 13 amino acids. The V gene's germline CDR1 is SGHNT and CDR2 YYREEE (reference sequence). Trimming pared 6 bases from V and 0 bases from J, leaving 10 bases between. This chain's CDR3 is CASTRDNSYEQYF. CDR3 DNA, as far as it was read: TGTGCCAGCACGAGGGACAACTCCTACGAG.

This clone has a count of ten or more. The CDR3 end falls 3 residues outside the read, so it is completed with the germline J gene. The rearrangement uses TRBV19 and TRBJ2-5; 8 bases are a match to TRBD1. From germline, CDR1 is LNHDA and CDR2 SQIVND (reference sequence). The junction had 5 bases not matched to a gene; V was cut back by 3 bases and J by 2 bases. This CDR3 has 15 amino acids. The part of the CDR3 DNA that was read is TGTGCCAGTAGTATCCTCGGGACAGGACAAGAGACC. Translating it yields CASSILGTGQET. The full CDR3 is CASSILGTGQETQYF.

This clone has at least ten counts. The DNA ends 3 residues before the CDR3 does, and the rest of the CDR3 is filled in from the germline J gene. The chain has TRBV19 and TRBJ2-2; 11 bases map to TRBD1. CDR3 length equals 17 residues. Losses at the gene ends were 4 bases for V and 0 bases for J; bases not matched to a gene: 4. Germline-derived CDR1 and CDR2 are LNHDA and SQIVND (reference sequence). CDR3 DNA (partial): TGTGCCAGTAGTACCCGGGGACAGGGGGCGAACACCGGGGAG. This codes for CASSTRGQGANTGE. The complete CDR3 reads CASSTRGQGANTGELFF.

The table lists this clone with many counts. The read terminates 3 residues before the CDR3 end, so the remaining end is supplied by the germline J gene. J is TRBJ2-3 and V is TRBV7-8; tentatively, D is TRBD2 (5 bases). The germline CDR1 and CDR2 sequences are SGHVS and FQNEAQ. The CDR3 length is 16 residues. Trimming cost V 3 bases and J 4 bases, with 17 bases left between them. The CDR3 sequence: CASSLEVSAGADTQYF. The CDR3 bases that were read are TGTGCCAGCAGCTTGGAAGTTTCTGCCGGGGCAGATACG.

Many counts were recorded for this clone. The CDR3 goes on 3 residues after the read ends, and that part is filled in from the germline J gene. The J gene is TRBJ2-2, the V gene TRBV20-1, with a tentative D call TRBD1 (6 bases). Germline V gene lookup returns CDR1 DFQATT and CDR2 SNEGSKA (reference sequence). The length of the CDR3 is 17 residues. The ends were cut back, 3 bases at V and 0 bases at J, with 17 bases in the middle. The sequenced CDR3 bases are TGCAGTGCTAGGGCCAGGGTAGGACAGTCGAACACCGGGGAG. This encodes CSARARVGQSNTGE. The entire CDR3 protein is CSARARVGQSNTGELFF.

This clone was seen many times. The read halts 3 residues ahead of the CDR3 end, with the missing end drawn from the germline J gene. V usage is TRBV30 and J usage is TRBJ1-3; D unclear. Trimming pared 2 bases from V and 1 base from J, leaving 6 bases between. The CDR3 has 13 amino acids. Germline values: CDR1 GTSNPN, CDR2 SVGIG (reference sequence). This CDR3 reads CAWSRGSGNTIYF. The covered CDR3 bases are TGTGCCTGGAGTCGGGGTTCTGGAAACACC.

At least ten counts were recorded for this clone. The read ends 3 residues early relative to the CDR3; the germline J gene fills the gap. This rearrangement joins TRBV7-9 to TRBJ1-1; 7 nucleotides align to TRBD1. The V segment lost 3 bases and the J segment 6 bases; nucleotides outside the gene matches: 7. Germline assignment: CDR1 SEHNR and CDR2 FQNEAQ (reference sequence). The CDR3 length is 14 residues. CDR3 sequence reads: CASSLLQGWSEAFF. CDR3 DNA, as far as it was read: TGTGCCAGCAGCTTGCTACAGGGGTGGTCTGAA.

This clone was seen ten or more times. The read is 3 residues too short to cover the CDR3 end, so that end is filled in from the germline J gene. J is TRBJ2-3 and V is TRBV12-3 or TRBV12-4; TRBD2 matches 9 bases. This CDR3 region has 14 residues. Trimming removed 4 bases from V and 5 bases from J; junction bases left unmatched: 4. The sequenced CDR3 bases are TGTGCCAGCAGTTGGGGCGGGGGGGGAGATACG. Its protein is CASSWGGGGDT. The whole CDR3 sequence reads CASSWGGGGDTQYF.

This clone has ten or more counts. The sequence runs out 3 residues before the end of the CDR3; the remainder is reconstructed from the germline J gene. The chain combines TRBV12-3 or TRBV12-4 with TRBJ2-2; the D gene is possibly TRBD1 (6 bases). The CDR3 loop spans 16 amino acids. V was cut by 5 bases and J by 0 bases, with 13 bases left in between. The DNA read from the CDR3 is TGTGCCAGCAGTCCGCACAGGGTAGCGAACACCGGGGAG. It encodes CASSPHRVANTGE. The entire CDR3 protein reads CASSPHRVANTGELFF.

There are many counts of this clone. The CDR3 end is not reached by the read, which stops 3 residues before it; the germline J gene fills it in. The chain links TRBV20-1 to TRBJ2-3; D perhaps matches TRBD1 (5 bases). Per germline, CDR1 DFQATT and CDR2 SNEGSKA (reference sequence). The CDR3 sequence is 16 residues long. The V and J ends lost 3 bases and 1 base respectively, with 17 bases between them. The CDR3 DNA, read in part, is TGCAGTGCTAGTGACTTGGGCCAGGGCGGCACAGATACG. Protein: CSASDLGQGGTDT. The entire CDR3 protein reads CSASDLGQGGTDTQYF.

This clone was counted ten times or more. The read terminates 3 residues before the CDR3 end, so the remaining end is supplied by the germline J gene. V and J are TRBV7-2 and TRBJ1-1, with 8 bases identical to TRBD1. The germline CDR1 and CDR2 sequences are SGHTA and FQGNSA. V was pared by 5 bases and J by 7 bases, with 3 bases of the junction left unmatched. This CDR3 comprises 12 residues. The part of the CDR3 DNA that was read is TGTGCCAGCAGCGGACAGGGAAGTGAA. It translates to CASSGQGSE. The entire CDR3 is CASSGQGSEAFF.

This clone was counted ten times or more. Partial CDR3 DNA: TGTGCCAGCTCACCCGGGGTTACGAACACTGAA. Amino acid sequence: CASSPGVTNTE. The complete CDR3 sequence is CASSPGVTNTEAFF. This chain uses TRBV18 with TRBJ1-1; no definite D call. The missing CDR3 end, 3 residues past where the read stops, is filled in from the germline J gene. Trimming removed 3 bases from V and 1 base from J, with 9 bases in between. This CDR3 spans 14 amino acids. The germline CDR1 and CDR2 sequences are KGHSH and LQKENI.

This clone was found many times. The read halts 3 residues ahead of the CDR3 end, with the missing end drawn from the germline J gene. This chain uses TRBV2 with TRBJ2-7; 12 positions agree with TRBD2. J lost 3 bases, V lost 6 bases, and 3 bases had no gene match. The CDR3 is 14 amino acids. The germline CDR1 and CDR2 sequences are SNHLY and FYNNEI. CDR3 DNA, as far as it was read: TGTGCCAGCAGATGGACTAGCGGGGTCTACGAG. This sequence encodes CASRWTSGVYE. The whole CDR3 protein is CASRWTSGVYEQYF.

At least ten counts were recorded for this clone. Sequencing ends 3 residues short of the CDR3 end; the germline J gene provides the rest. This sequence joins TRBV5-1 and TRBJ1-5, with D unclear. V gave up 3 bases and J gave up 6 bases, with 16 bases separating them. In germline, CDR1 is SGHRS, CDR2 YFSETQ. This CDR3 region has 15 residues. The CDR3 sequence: CASSSGEVSGQPQHF. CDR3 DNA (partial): TGCGCCAGCAGCTCCGGAGAGGTTTCGGGTCAGCCC.

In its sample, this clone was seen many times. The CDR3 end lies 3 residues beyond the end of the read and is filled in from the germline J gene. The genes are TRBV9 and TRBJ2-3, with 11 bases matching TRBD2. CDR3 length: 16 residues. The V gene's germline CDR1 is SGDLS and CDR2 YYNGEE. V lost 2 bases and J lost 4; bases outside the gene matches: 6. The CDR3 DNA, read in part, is TGTGCCAGCAGCGTTGCCCCGGGACTAGCGGCAGATACG. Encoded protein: CASSVAPGLAADT. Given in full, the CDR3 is CASSVAPGLAADTQYF.